Below, 21 T cell receptor beta chains from the same sample are listed, as sequenced in a study of CD8 T cells in Susac syndrome. With random hexamers, roughly 0.45 to 1 ug RNA was reverse transcribed. TCRdb reprocessed the immunoSEQ multiplex PCR reads via MiXCR and lists one record per CDR3 protein. The sample yields some 200,000 distinct CDR3 sequences, about 95% seen once. The sample consisted of CD4+ T cells from PBMCs. The receptors stem from a human donor with multiple sclerosis.

The gene calls are TRBV9 and TRBJ1-1; D might be TRBD1 (5 bases). Per the germline V gene, CDR1 is SGDLS and CDR2 is YYNGEE. V lost 0 bases and J 6 bases, leaving 9 bases between the germline ends. The CDR3 consists of 13 residues. DNA for the CDR3: TGTGCCAGCAGCGTAGAGGGGAGGTCTGAAGCTTTCTTT. Protein sequence: CASSVEGRSEAFF.

The V call is TRBV30, the J call TRBJ2-3; D call uncertain. Trimming left V 5 bases short and J 1 base short, with 7 bases between. From germline, CDR1 is GTSNPN and CDR2 SVGIG (reference sequence). The CDR3 sequence is 12 residues long. CDR3 residues: CAWCGRTDTQYF. The CDR3, as DNA: TGTGCCTGGTGTGGCCGCACAGATACGCAGTATTTT.

The chain couples TRBV4-1 to TRBJ2-7; D is ambiguous. This CDR3 is 14 amino acids long. CDR1 is MGHRA, CDR2 YSYEKL, per germline. V lost 4 bases to trimming and J lost 6 bases, with 16 bases between them. The CDR3 nucleotides read TGCGCCAGCAGCCGATTACGGCAATTAGGCGAGCAGTACTTC. Protein: CASSRLRQLGEQYF.

The chain is built from TRBV29-1 and TRBJ1-2; D call uncertain. The germline CDR1 and CDR2 sequences are SQVTM and ANQGSEA. Trimming cost V 4 bases and J 5 bases, with 14 bases left between them. The CDR3 loop spans 13 amino acids. The CDR3 reads CSVGANERYGYTF. Written as DNA, the CDR3 is TGCAGCGTTGGGGCAAATGAAAGATATGGCTACACCTTC.

V gene TRBV14 combines with J gene TRBJ2-1, with a weak D call TRBD2 (7 bases). The CDR3 covers 19 residues. Germline V gene lookup returns CDR1 SGHDN and CDR2 FVKESK. V shed 4 bases and J shed 0 bases, with 22 bases lying between them. CDR3 residues: CASSPGRGGAPYSYNEQFF. CDR3 bases: TGTGCCAGCAGCCCTGGGCGAGGGGGGGCCCCCTACTCCTACAATGAGCAGTTCTTC.

V and J are TRBV15 and TRBJ2-5; no definite D call. CDR3 length: 13 residues. The germline CDR1 and CDR2 sequences are LNHNV and YYDKDF (reference sequence). Trimming cost V 1 base and J 5 bases, with 8 bases left between them. CDR3 DNA sequence: TGTGCCACCAGCAGAGTAGCCCTGGAGACCCAGTACTTC. Translated: CATSRVALETQYF. Complete variable domain (other parts from reference TRBV15 and TRBJ2-5): DAMVIQNPRYQVTQFGKPVTLSCSQTLNHNVMYWYQQKSSQAPKLLFHYYDKDFNNEADTPDNFQSRRPNTSFCFLDIRSPGLGDTAMYLCATSRVALETQYFGPGTRLLVL.

J is TRBJ1-1 and V is TRBV30; TRBD1 matches at 9 bases. The CDR3 is made up of 15 amino acids. CDR1 GTSNPN and CDR2 SVGIG come from the germline V gene (reference sequence). V lost 0 bases, J lost 4 bases, and 6 bases stayed unmatched. CDR3 bases: TGTGCCTGGAGTGTGTCGGGACAGGGTCGCACTGAAGCTTTCTTT. This translates into CAWSVSGQGRTEAFF.

This clonotype has just one count. The rearrangement links TRBV11-2 to TRBJ2-1; 8 bases agree with TRBD2. The ends lost 5 bases at V and 0 bases at J; junction bases unmatched: 6. The germline V gene encodes CDR1 SGHAT and CDR2 FQNNGV. This CDR3 region has 16 residues. DNA for the CDR3: TGTGCCAGCAGCCAAAGCGGGAGTAGCTCCTACAATGAGCAGTTCTTC. Translating it yields CASSQSGSSSYNEQFF.

The chain recombines TRBV6-6 with TRBJ1-2, with TRBD1 identical over 7 bases. The V gene's germline CDR1 is MNHNY and CDR2 SVGAGI (reference sequence). Trimming cost V 5 bases and J 4 bases; bases outside gene matches: 7. The CDR3 consists of 14 residues. The CDR3 bases are TGTGCCAGCAGTAACGACAGGGTTGGCTATGGCTACACCTTC. Amino acids: CASSNDRVGYGYTF.

The CDR3 sequence is CACQQGASYEQYF. In nucleotides, the CDR3 is TGTGCCTGTCAACAGGGGGCCTCCTACGAGCAGTACTTC. The chain links TRBV30 to TRBJ2-7; 9 bases align to TRBD1. CDR1 GTSNPN and CDR2 SVGIG come from the germline V gene (reference sequence). The CDR3 is made up of 13 amino acids. V was pared by 6 bases and J by 0 bases, with 3 bases of the junction left unmatched.

V usage is TRBV19 and J usage is TRBJ1-5, with D tentatively TRBD1 (6 bases). The CDR3 runs to 16 residues. Germline CDR1 is LNHDA and CDR2 is SQIVND (reference sequence). Trimming pared 3 bases from V and 2 bases from J, leaving 14 bases between. The DNA of the CDR3 is TGTGCCAGTAGTATCTACAGGGATTCGGGCAATCAGCCCCAGCATTTT. Its protein product is CASSIYRDSGNQPQHF. Based on the CDR3 plus reference TRBV19 and TRBJ1-5, the full variable domain is DGGITQSPKYLFRKEGQNVTLSCEQNLNHDAMYWYRQDPGQGLRLIYYSQIVNDFQKGDIAEGYSVSREKKESFPLTVTSAQKNPTAFYLCASSIYRDSGNQPQHFGDGTRLSIL.

The J gene is TRBJ2-7, the V gene TRBV14; D is ambiguous. There are 13 residues in the CDR3. Germline CDR1 reads SGHDN; CDR2 reads FVKESK. Trimming removed 3 bases at V and 1 base at J, with 7 bases between. CDR3 nucleotide sequence: TGTGCCAGCAGCCAGCTTCAATCCTACGAGCAGTACTTC. This encodes CASSQLQSYEQYF.

The gene calls are TRBV6-2 or TRBV6-3 and TRBJ2-1, with D possibly being TRBD1 (6 bases). This CDR3 has 12 amino acids. Germline V gene data show CDR1 as MNHEY and CDR2 as SVGEGT. Trimming left V 5 bases short and J 10 bases short, with 12 bases between. CDR3 sequence reads: CASSPRDTEQFF. CDR3 nucleotides: TGTGCCAGCAGTCCTCGGGACACAGAGCAGTTCTTC.

This chain links TRBV12-3 or TRBV12-4 with TRBJ1-1; weak D call: TRBD1 (5 bases). V dropped 6 bases and J dropped 7 bases, with 15 bases sitting between them. This CDR3 spans 13 amino acids. CDR3 in DNA: TGTGCCAGCAGGACCACAGGTTTCATTGAAGCTTTCTTT. It encodes CASRTTGFIEAFF.

CDR3: CASRRDDTGELFF. The CDR3 DNA sequence: TGTGCCAGCAGGCGGGATGACACCGGGGAGCTGTTTTTT. The J gene is TRBJ2-2, the V gene TRBV14; D perhaps matches TRBD2 (6 bases). V lost 6 bases and J lost 3, with 8 bases in between. This CDR3 spans 13 amino acids. Looked up from germline, CDR1 is SGHDN and CDR2 is FVKESK.

V gene TRBV20-1 combines with J gene TRBJ2-3, with D hard to call. V was clipped by 1 base and J by 6 bases, with 8 bases between them. CDR1 is DFQATT and CDR2 is SNEGSKA in the germline V gene (reference sequence). CDR3 length: 12 residues. Here the CDR3 DNA reads TGCAGTGCTAGAGGGCCTTCGGATACGCAGTATTTT. Its protein product is CSARGPSDTQYF.

The count of this clonotype is one. This chain links TRBV10-3 with TRBJ2-7; D gene unclear. The CDR3 is 12 residues long. V was trimmed by 4 bases and J by 2 bases, leaving 6 bases between them. The germline V gene has CDR1 ENHRY and CDR2 SYGVKD. DNA of the CDR3: TGTGCCATCAGTGCTCAGACCTACGAGCAGTACTTC. This codes for CAISAQTYEQYF.

V and J are TRBV11-2 and TRBJ2-1; a weak D match, TRBD1 (7 bases). The V end lost 0 bases, the J end lost 10 bases, and 22 bases lay between the germline ends. Germline lookup yields CDR1 SGHAT and CDR2 FQNNGV. CDR3 size: 17 residues. This CDR3 reads CASSLDRGTATLGEQFF. The CDR3 bases are TGTGCCAGCAGCTTAGATCGGGGGACAGCCACCCTCGGGGAGCAGTTCTTC.

The rearrangement uses TRBV29-1 and TRBJ1-1, with D possibly TRBD1 on 5 matching bases. The CDR3 covers 12 residues. V was trimmed by 0 bases and J by 7 bases, leaving 9 bases between them. Germline V CDR1 and CDR2: SQVTM, ANQGSEA. The CDR3 DNA reads as TGCAGCGTTGAAGATTCAGGGATTGAAGCTTTCTTT. Its protein is CSVEDSGIEAFF.

This chain joins TRBV9 and TRBJ2-6; 7 bases align to TRBD1. Unmatched junction bases numbered 10, after V lost 3 bases and J lost 1 base. This CDR3 has 18 residues. Germline CDR1 reads SGDLS; CDR2 reads YYNGEE. The chain's CDR3 is CASSAGAGGSSGANVLTF. CDR3 bases: TGTGCCAGCAGCGCCGGGGCAGGGGGATCTTCTGGGGCCAACGTCCTGACTTTC.

The chain is built from TRBV15 and TRBJ2-1, with 8 nucleotides matching TRBD2. This CDR3 has 19 residues. V shed 3 bases and J 6 bases; nucleotides not matched to a gene: 19. Germline loops: CDR1 LNHNV, CDR2 YYDKDF (reference sequence). The CDR3 here is CATSSPHVSGSSLGNEQFF. CDR3 sequence (DNA): TGTGCCACCAGCAGCCCCCACGTAAGCGGGAGTAGCTTGGGCAATGAGCAGTTCTTC.